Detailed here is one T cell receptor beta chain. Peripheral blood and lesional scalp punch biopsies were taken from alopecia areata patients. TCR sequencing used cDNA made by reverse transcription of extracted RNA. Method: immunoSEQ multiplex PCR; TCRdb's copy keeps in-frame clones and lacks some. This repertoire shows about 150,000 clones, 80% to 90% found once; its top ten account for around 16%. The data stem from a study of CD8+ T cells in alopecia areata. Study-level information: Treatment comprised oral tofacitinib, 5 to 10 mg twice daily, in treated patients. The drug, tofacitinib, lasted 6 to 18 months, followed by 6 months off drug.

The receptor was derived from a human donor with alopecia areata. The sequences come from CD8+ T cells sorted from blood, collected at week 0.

CDR3 amino acids: CASSVGETETYGYTF. The CDR3 nucleotides are TGTGCCAGCAGCGTAGGCGAGACGGAGACCTATGGCTACACCTTC. This chain links TRBV9 with TRBJ1-2, with D unresolved. V lost 0 bases and J 4 bases, leaving 13 bases between the germline ends. The germline CDR1 and CDR2 sequences are SGDLS and YYNGEE. This CDR3 is 15 amino acids long.